The 22 T cell receptor beta chains in this list originate from one sample, sequenced in a study of CD8 T cells in ankylosing spondylitis. MiXCR, applied by TCRdb to the 5' RACE reads, yields one record per CDR3 protein. This table has some 290,000 distinct CDR3 sequences, around 19% appearing once. Sequenced input: blood, either unsorted or a sorted T cell fraction (not recorded which). These receptors originate from a male donor with ankylosing spondylitis or in good health (not recorded which).

The genes are TRBV5-1 and TRBJ2-1; TRBD2 matches at 14 bases. With 0 bases clipped from V and 5 bases from J, the junction kept 1 base outside the gene matches. The CDR3 spans 16 residues. CDR1 and CDR2 from the germline V gene are SGHRS and YFSETQ. The CDR3 loop is CASSLGLAGGDNEQFF. The DNA for the CDR3 is TGCGCCAGCAGCTTGGGACTAGCGGGAGGGGACAATGAGCAGTTCTTC.

V and J are TRBV5-1 and TRBJ2-5; D gene ambiguous. Trimming removed 5 bases at V and 5 bases at J, with 13 bases between. The CDR3 consists of 13 residues. CDR1 is SGHRS and CDR2 is YFSETQ in the germline V gene. The CDR3 nucleotides read TGCGCCAGCAGTTCGGACGTCTGGGAGACCCAGTACTTC. It encodes CASSSDVWETQYF.

The CDR3 DNA follows: TGCGCCAGCAGCTCCGGCTCTGGGGCCAACGTCCTGACTTTC. This sequence encodes CASSSGSGANVLTF. The chain recombines TRBV5-1 with TRBJ2-6; D gene ambiguous. Trimming took off 3 bases at V and 0 bases at J, with 4 bases between the two ends. The CDR3 sequence is 14 residues long. Germline V lookup: CDR1 SGHRS, CDR2 YFSETQ.

This clonotype was seen only a few times. The chain is built from TRBV4-2 and TRBJ1-3, with D uncertain. Germline assignment: CDR1 LGHNA and CDR2 YNFKEQ. V lost 0 bases to trimming and J lost 2 bases, with 2 bases between them. This CDR3 has 13 residues. CDR3 protein: CASSQDTGNTIYF. Here the CDR3 DNA reads TGTGCCAGCAGCCAAGATACTGGAAACACCATATATTTT.

This clonotype has just a few counts. The V call is TRBV7-6, the J call TRBJ2-3; 8 bases line up with TRBD2. CDR1 and CDR2 (germline): SGHVS, FNYEAQ. V was clipped by 7 bases and J by 9 bases; unmatched bases: 3. This CDR3 contains 11 residues. DNA for the CDR3: TGTGCCAGCATGGGACTAGAAACGCAGTATTTT. This translates into CASMGLETQYF.

In its sample, this clonotype was seen a few times. This chain uses TRBV5-1 with TRBJ2-3; D is undetermined. The CDR3 covers 14 residues. V was cut by 0 bases and J by 6 bases, with 11 bases left in between. In germline, CDR1 is SGHRS, CDR2 YFSETQ. CDR3 nucleotides: TGCGCCAGCAGCTTGGCCGCGAGAGGTGATACGCAGTATTTT. Translating it yields CASSLAARGDTQYF.

The V gene is TRBV14, the J gene TRBJ2-1; D uncertain. The V end was cut by 0 bases, the J end by 4 bases, with 10 bases between. In germline, CDR1 is SGHDN, CDR2 FVKESK. The CDR3 totals 15 residues. The CDR3 sequence is CASSQDEEPYNEQFF. CDR3 DNA sequence: TGTGCCAGCAGCCAAGATGAGGAGCCATACAATGAGCAGTTCTTC.

The rearrangement joins TRBV29-1 to TRBJ2-2; 9 bases map to TRBD2. J lost 8 bases, V lost 4 bases, and 2 bases had no gene match. The CDR3 runs to 12 residues. Germline V CDR1 and CDR2: SQVTM, ANQGSEA. The DNA for the CDR3 is TGCAGCGTTGTTCTAGCGGGAGGGGAGCTGTTTTTT. It codes for CSVVLAGGELFF.

The rearrangement uses TRBV5-1 and TRBJ2-1, with D possibly TRBD2 on 7 matching bases. Germline V CDR1 and CDR2: SGHRS, YFSETQ. Trimming took 4 bases from V and 2 from J, leaving 16 bases between them. The CDR3 runs to 16 residues. The CDR3 DNA follows: TGCGCCAGCAGCCCAGGAGGGGGAGGGACCTACAATGAGCAGTTCTTC. As protein: CASSPGGGGTYNEQFF.

V is TRBV12-3 or TRBV12-4 and J is TRBJ1-5; D not certain. Trimming left V 1 base short and J 3 bases short, with 7 bases between. CDR3 length: 14 amino acids. This chain's CDR3 is CASSLGLPNQPQHF. The CDR3 DNA is TGTGCCAGCAGTTTAGGACTCCCCAATCAGCCCCAGCATTTT.

The gene calls are TRBV3-1 and TRBJ1-1, with TRBD1 matching over 7 bases. Germline CDR1 and CDR2: LGHDT and YNNKEL (reference sequence). This CDR3 has 13 residues. Trimming at V came to 8 bases and at J to 4 bases, leaving 7 bases not matched to a gene. CDR3 sequence: CASSRQGITEAFF. The CDR3 bases are TGTGCCAGCTCCAGACAGGGAATCACTGAAGCTTTCTTT.

This clonotype was detected a few times. This rearrangement joins TRBV29-1 to TRBJ1-1, with 7 bases fitting TRBD1. The CDR3 consists of 13 residues. Germline V gives CDR1 SQVTM, CDR2 ANQGSEA. Trimming removed 7 bases from V and 1 base from J; junction bases left unmatched: 6. CDR3 nucleotides: TGCAGCGGTACCGGGACAGCGAACACTGAAGCTTTCTTT. Its translation: CSGTGTANTEAFF. Supplemented by reference TRBV29-1 and TRBJ1-1, the full variable domain reads SAVISQKPSRDICQRGTSLTIQCQVDSQVTMMFWYRQQPGQSLTLIATANQGSEATYESGFVIDKFPISRPNLTFSTLTVSNMSPEDSSIYLCSGTGTANTEAFFGQGTRLTVV.

This clonotype was counted between two and nine times. CDR3 region: CASSLSLSVHSVIGELFF. CDR3 nucleotide sequence: TGTGCCAGCAGTTTATCCCTGTCGGTCCATAGCGTGATCGGGGAGCTGTTTTTT. The chain joins TRBV12-3 or TRBV12-4 to TRBJ2-2; the D gene is possibly TRBD2 (5 bases). The V and J ends lost 2 bases and 7 bases respectively, with 23 bases between them. This CDR3 region has 18 residues.

The V gene is TRBV12-3 or TRBV12-4, the J gene TRBJ2-1; no firm D call. The CDR3 loop spans 12 amino acids. Trimming removed 3 bases from V and 15 bases from J, with 15 bases in between. The CDR3 nucleotides read TGTGCCAGCAGTTTGGTGGCCTCTGGATGGTTCTTC. Protein: CASSLVASGWFF.

V gene TRBV12-3 or TRBV12-4 combines with J gene TRBJ2-1, with unresolved D. The CDR3 is 11 residues long. Trimming shortened V by 3 bases and J by 12 bases, and 9 bases separated the two germline ends. CDR3 protein: CASSLATTQFF. The CDR3 DNA reads TGTGCCAGCAGTTTGGCTACGACGCAGTTCTTC.

V is TRBV15 and J is TRBJ2-5, with TRBD2 matching over 7 bases. The CDR3 length is 13 residues. J was trimmed by 6 bases and V by 6 bases; bases with no gene match: 7. Per germline, CDR1 LNHNV and CDR2 YYDKDF (reference sequence). CDR3 amino acids: CATSPTSAQTQYF. The CDR3 DNA reads TGTGCCACCAGTCCAACTAGCGCCCAGACCCAGTACTTC.

Only a few counts were recorded for this clonotype. The chain carries TRBV6-2 or TRBV6-3 and TRBJ2-2, with TRBD1 as a possible D gene (6 bases). V lost 5 bases and J 0 bases, leaving 7 bases between the germline ends. CDR1 is MNHEY, CDR2 SVGEGT, per germline. This CDR3 contains 14 residues. The CDR3 DNA follows: TGTGCCAGCAGTGACAGGCCGAACACCGGGGAGCTGTTTTTT. It codes for CASSDRPNTGELFF.

CDR3 nucleotide sequence: TGTGCCAGCAGCCCCGGACTAGCGGGAATGGGTGAGCAGTTCTTC. Translating it yields CASSPGLAGMGEQFF. The gene calls are TRBV11-2 and TRBJ2-1; 12 bases agree with TRBD2. Unmatched junction bases numbered 8, after V lost 5 bases and J lost 9 bases. Germline values: CDR1 SGHAT, CDR2 FQNNGV. The CDR3 has 15 amino acids.

This clonotype was seen only a few times. This chain joins TRBV2 and TRBJ1-6; a weak D match, TRBD1 (5 bases). The V gene's germline CDR1 is SNHLY and CDR2 FYNNEI. Trimming removed 8 bases at V and 0 bases at J, with 11 bases between. The CDR3 runs 15 residues. The CDR3 protein is CASGQLSSYNSPLHF. The CDR3 nucleotides are TGTGCCAGCGGACAATTGAGCTCCTATAATTCACCCCTCCACTTT. The full variable domain, its missing parts supplied by reference TRBV2 and TRBJ1-6, is EPEVTQTPSHQVTQMGQEVILRCVPISNHLYFYWYRQILGQKVEFLVSFYNNEISEKSEIFDDQFSVERPDGSNFTLKIRSTKLEDSAMYFCASGQLSSYNSPLHFGNGTRLTVT.

This clonotype appeared a few times. V gene TRBV20-1 combines with J gene TRBJ2-5, with D possibly TRBD2 on 5 matching bases. The V and J ends lost 1 base and 4 bases respectively, with 7 bases between them. The length of the CDR3 is 12 residues. The germline CDR1 and CDR2 sequences are DFQATT and SNEGSKA (reference sequence). CDR3 nucleotide sequence: TGCAGTGCTAGAGTCGGAGGAGAGACCCAGTACTTC. It yields the protein CSARVGGETQYF.

This clonotype was detected ten times or more. The rearrangement joins TRBV29-1 to TRBJ2-5; D uncertain. Trimming cost V 5 bases and J 5 bases, with 9 bases left between them. The CDR3 contains 11 residues. The germline gives CDR1 SQVTM, CDR2 ANQGSEA. The CDR3 loop reads CSVLNAETQYF. The CDR3 bases are TGCAGCGTTCTCAACGCGGAGACCCAGTACTTC.

This clonotype has only a few counts. The chain carries TRBV19 and TRBJ1-1; 7 positions match TRBD1. This CDR3 contains 15 residues. J lost 1 base, V lost 3 bases, and 5 bases had no gene match. From germline, CDR1 is LNHDA and CDR2 SQIVND (reference sequence). The CDR3 spells CASSILQGPNTEAFF. As DNA, the CDR3 is TGTGCCAGTAGTATCCTACAGGGGCCGAACACTGAAGCTTTCTTT.